Sequencing of this TCR beta chain was carried out in a study of T cells and Merkel cell carcinoma outcomes. Study-level points and caveats: Merkel cell carcinoma outcomes were reportedly predicted by repertoire and T-cell density.

The V gene end was trimmed by 1 base and the J gene end by 7 bases; junction bases not matched to a gene: 2. The germline gives CDR1 MDHEN, CDR2 SYDVKM. The CDR3 loop spans 14 amino acids. Method: immunoSEQ multiplex PCR; TCRdb's copy keeps in-frame clones and lacks some. The repertoire includes some 2,000 clones, 80% to 95% of them detected once, and about 4% sits in the top ten. In the case of this clone: Antigen specificity is unknown.

The sequence derives from a human donor with Merkel cell carcinoma. The V call is TRBV28, the J call TRBJ2-1; 9 nucleotides match TRBD1. The sample taken for sequencing was tumor tissue from Merkel cell carcinoma. CDR3 DNA: TGTGCCAGCAGTTTATACAGGGGGCGAAATGAGCAGTTCTTC. Amino acid sequence: CASSLYRGRNEQFF.